The 13 T cell receptor beta chains listed next were all sequenced from one sample in a study of regulatory T cells in long-lasting Graves disease. Arm-PCR of CDR3 regions and iRepertoire HTBI primers were the basis on which TCR beta libraries were built. TCRdb re-analysed the multiplex PCR reads in MiXCR, keeping a single row per CDR3 protein. This sample yields about 330,000 distinct CDR3 sequences, of which about 17% are seen a single time; 20% belongs to the top ten. The time point denotes: newly diagnosed GD, antithyroid drugs for less than 3 months. PBMC RNA was the source of the TCR library. The data also belong to a second study, concerning T cells in Graves' hyperthyroidism and ophthalmopathy.

The source material was peripheral blood mononuclear cells (PBMCs), sampled at new diagnosis, from a patient treated with antithyroid drugs. The receptors derive from a young woman with Graves disease.

This clonotype was detected ten times or more. The chain joins TRBV2 to TRBJ1-6; D is undetermined. V lost 5 bases and J lost 0, with 8 bases in between. The CDR3 length is 15 residues. Germline V CDR1 and CDR2: SNHLY, FYNNEI. CDR3 residues: CASSIGSSYNSPLHF. The CDR3 coding sequence is TGTGCCAGCAGTATCGGTAGCTCCTATAATTCACCCCTCCACTTT.

Points on this clonotype: This may be a read error: a much more frequent sequence differs by one nucleotide. V is TRBV20-1 and J is TRBJ2-1; tentatively, D is TRBD2 (6 bases). Per germline, CDR1 DFQATT and CDR2 SNEGSKA (reference sequence). Trimming shortened V by 1 base and J by 2 bases, and 18 bases separated the two germline ends. The CDR3 is 17 amino acids. DNA for the CDR3: TGCAGTGCTAGAGCGAACCCGCTCGGGAGTGCCTACAATGAGCAGTTCTTC. Amino acids: CSARANPLGSAYNEQFF.

The V call is TRBV10-3, the J call TRBJ2-7, with no clear D. The germline V gene has CDR1 ENHRY and CDR2 SYGVKD. V lost 0 bases and J lost 0, with 9 bases in between. The CDR3 extends over 15 amino acids. CDR3 residues: CAISESLGNSYEQYF. CDR3 sequence (DNA): TGTGCCATCAGTGAGTCGCTGGGAAACTCCTACGAGCAGTACTTC.

This clonotype was seen at least ten times. This chain uses TRBV28 with TRBJ1-2; D ambiguous. The CDR3 is 16 residues long. The V end was cut by 3 bases, the J end by 5 bases, with 19 bases between. CDR1 and CDR2 (germline): MDHEN, SYDVKM. The CDR3 region has the DNA TGTGCCAGCAGTTTTGTTATTAAGGGAGGTTTGTATGGCTACACCTTC. This encodes CASSFVIKGGLYGYTF.

The V gene is TRBV10-3, the J gene TRBJ1-2, with D unclear. The length of the CDR3 is 13 residues. Germline CDR1 and CDR2: ENHRY and SYGVKD. The V and J ends lost 3 bases and 6 bases respectively, with 11 bases between them. CDR3 region: CAISEVSAHGYTF. CDR3 in DNA: TGTGCCATCAGTGAAGTGTCCGCCCATGGCTACACCTTC.

V usage is TRBV7-9 and J usage is TRBJ1-5; 9 bases align to TRBD1. Germline V gives CDR1 SEHNR, CDR2 FQNEAQ (reference sequence). The CDR3 totals 15 residues. Trimming took 4 bases from V and 4 from J; bases not matched to a gene: 5. For the CDR3, the DNA is TGTGCCAGCAGCTCAACCGGGACAGGGAATCAGCCCCAGCATTTT. Translation gives CASSSTGTGNQPQHF.

This clonotype came up many times. V usage is TRBV3-1 and J usage is TRBJ2-7; D remains ambiguous. This CDR3 region has 12 residues. The germline V and J ends were trimmed by 3 bases and 7 bases, with 10 bases remaining between them. The germline gives CDR1 LGHDT, CDR2 YNNKEL (reference sequence). CDR3 coding DNA: TGTGCCAGCAGCCATTCCGGACGAGAGCAGTACTTC. It translates to CASSHSGREQYF.

Regarding this clonotype: This could be a read error, since a much larger clone is one nucleotide away. This chain uses TRBV10-3 with TRBJ2-1, with D possibly matching TRBD2 (7 bases). Germline assignment: CDR1 ENHRY and CDR2 SYGVKD. The V and J ends lost 6 bases and 13 bases respectively, with 25 bases between them. This CDR3 has 15 amino acids. In nucleotides, the CDR3 is TGTGCCATCAGCGCGGGGGCCCAATGGGGGGAGACCCAGTTCTTC. Translation gives CAISAGAQWGETQFF.

The gene calls are TRBV29-1 and TRBJ1-2; D unclear. This CDR3 contains 13 residues. CDR1 SQVTM and CDR2 ANQGSEA come from the germline V gene. The V and J ends lost 7 bases and 5 bases respectively, with 17 bases between them. The CDR3 loop is CSAAAGSRYGYTF. The CDR3 DNA follows: TGCAGCGCCGCCGCCGGGTCCCGGTATGGCTACACCTTC.

The chain combines TRBV6-1 with TRBJ1-2, with D possibly being TRBD1 (6 bases). CDR1 and CDR2 (germline): MNHNS, SASEGT. This CDR3 comprises 13 residues. Trimming took off 7 bases at V and 6 bases at J, with 15 bases between the two ends. CDR3 DNA sequence: TGTGCCAGCAAGAGGGTAGGGGGGGATGGCTACACCTTC. Residues: CASKRVGGDGYTF.

The genes are TRBV24-1 and TRBJ2-2, with 7 bases lining up with TRBD1. Looked up from germline, CDR1 is KGHDR and CDR2 is SFDVKD. The V segment lost 9 bases and the J segment 2 bases; nucleotides outside the gene matches: 5. This CDR3 region has 14 residues. CDR3 nucleotide sequence: TGTGCCACCGGGGGACAGCTTAACACCGGGGAGCTGTTTTTT. Protein sequence: CATGGQLNTGELFF.

This clonotype appeared a single time. This is likely an artifact of a read error, given a far larger clone one base away. The chain couples TRBV6-2 or TRBV6-3 to TRBJ2-1; TRBD2 agrees at 7 bases. The assigned J gene may be wrong: the sequence end matches TRBJ2-5 better. CDR3 length: 16 residues. Germline loops: CDR1 MNHEY, CDR2 SVGEGT. CDR3 loop: CASSYAAGRPVETQYF. CDR3 bases: TGTGCCAGCAGTTACGCAGCGGGGAGGCCGGTTGAGACCCAGTACTTC.

This clonotype was recorded many times. The rearrangement joins TRBV25-1 to TRBJ1-1; unclear D gene. V lost 4 bases, J lost 2 bases, and 14 bases lay in between. This CDR3 region has 15 residues. Germline V CDR1 and CDR2: MGHDK, SYGVNS. The CDR3 bases are TGTGCCAGCAGTGTGCGACTAGCGGGAAACACTGAAGCTTTCTTT. Its protein product is CASSVRLAGNTEAFF. Looking up the rest from reference TRBV25-1 and TRBJ1-1 gives the full variable domain: EADIYQTPRYLVIGTGKKITLECSQTMGHDKMYWYQQDPGMELHLIHYSYGVNSTEKGDLSSESTVSRIRTEHFPLTLESARPSHTSQYLCASSVRLAGNTEAFFGQGTRLTVV.